This is a list of T cell receptor beta chains from one sample in a study of blood T cell repertoires in COVID-19. This table comes from immunoSEQ multiplex PCR, and its TCRdb copy is limited to in-frame clones, with some not included. The sample yields more than 60,000 clones, about 90% seen once. Material: peripheral blood. The receptors were sampled from a human donor in a cohort sampled during active COVID-19. Each CDR3 is given with its conserved first and last residue. The order of the fields is J gene, CDR3 length, V gene, CDR3 protein.

>TRBJ1-5|14|TRBV6-2/TRBV6-3
CASSRGNSNQPQHF
>TRBJ2-3|15|TRBV4-2
CASSQTSWSTDTQYF
>TRBJ1-1|13|TRBV3-1/TRBV3-2
CASSPGEGTPAFF
>TRBJ1-5|15|TRBV18
CASSPMDRDYQPQHF
>TRBJ2-5|14|TRBV5-1
CASSPYAATETQYF
>TRBJ1-1|13|TRBV29-1
CSADREMNTEAFF
>TRBJ1-3|17|TRBV19
CASTSVGQGEDGNTIYF
>TRBJ2-3|19|TRBV4-2
CASSQDDGGLATSTDTQYF
>TRBJ2-7|13|TRBV5-6
CASSLLGPGEQYF
>TRBJ1-3|15|TRBV7-9
CASSPGHRSGNTIYF
>TRBJ2-2|17|TRBV5-1
CASSLRTGALNTGELFF
>TRBJ1-1|13|TRBV19
CASSKGGFTEAFF
>TRBJ1-3|17|TRBV5-4
CASSPGQGDGSVGPIYF
>TRBJ1-3|14|TRBV7-9
CASSVQGSGNTIYF
>TRBJ1-5|17|TRBV11-3
CASSLEVGDRGDQPQHF
>TRBJ2-5|14|TRBV10-1
CASSEPGGEETQYF
>TRBJ1-3|15|TRBV10-2
CASSEGGVSGNTIYF
>TRBJ1-2|13|TRBV19
CATQLSGGGGYTF
>TRBJ2-2|14|TRBV11-2
CASSLALYTGELFF
>TRBJ1-2|13|TRBV9
CASSENSNYGYTF
>TRBJ2-2|16|TRBV27
CASRTTGNLNTGELFF
>TRBJ2-7|14|TRBV7-6
CASSLDRDGNEQYF
>TRBJ2-7|13|TRBV30
CASDRGHLREQYF
>TRBJ1-2|14|TRBV4-2
CASSQGGGNYGYTF
>TRBJ2-3|14|TRBV5-1
CASSVPGSTDTQYF